This record looks at one T cell receptor (beta chain) sequence and its context. Some clones are missing from TCRdb's copy, which holds only in-frame ones; the method was immunoSEQ multiplex PCR. The sample lists 85,000 to 90,000 clones, 70% to 90% occurring once. The data are from a study of control samples from healthy donors and cancer patients. Germline-derived CDR1 and CDR2 are LGHDT and YNNKEL (reference sequence). V lost 4 bases to trimming and J lost 4 bases, with 17 bases between them. The CDR3 length is 16 residues. Sequencing was carried out using blood. J is TRBJ1-5 and V is TRBV3-1 (or the pseudogene TRBV3-2); D is uncertain. The TCR comes from a woman in her forties in good health. CDR3 bases: TGTGCCAGCAGCCGGCCGGTACCCATTTGGAATCAGCCCCAGCATTTT. Translating it yields CASSRPVPIWNQPQHF.